Shown below are 14 T cell receptor beta chains from a single sample sequenced in a study of cytomegalovirus exposure and HLA in healthy donors. 60 Vbeta and 13 Jbeta primers were used in PCR. Generated by immunoSEQ multiplex PCR, the TCRdb table keeps only in-frame clones and is missing some. This table holds about 150,000 clones, 78% found once. The source material was PBMCs. Every receptor here comes from a woman between 50 and 59 years old in good health and CMV-seropositive.

This sequence joins TRBV27 and TRBJ1-2; maybe TRBD1 (6 bases). Germline CDR1 is MNHEY and CDR2 is SMNVEV (reference sequence). The CDR3 loop spans 16 amino acids. V gave up 4 bases and J gave up 2 bases, with 17 bases separating them. CDR3 in amino acids: CASSSFNRVGNYGYTF. As DNA, the CDR3 is TGTGCCAGCAGTTCGTTTAACAGGGTGGGGAACTATGGCTACACCTTC.

The chain joins TRBV27 to TRBJ1-2, with 11 bases matching TRBD1. V gave up 5 bases and J gave up 0 bases; unmatched junction bases: 5. This CDR3 has 16 amino acids. In germline, CDR1 is MNHEY, CDR2 SMNVEV (reference sequence). This chain's CDR3 is CASSGTGGHSNYGYTF. CDR3 in DNA: TGTGCCAGCAGTGGGACAGGGGGGCATTCTAACTATGGCTACACCTTC.

The gene calls are TRBV5-1 and TRBJ1-5; 8 bases line up with TRBD1. V shed 0 bases, J shed 6 bases, and the junction held 8 bases outside the gene matches. Germline CDR1 SGHRS, CDR2 YFSETQ. This CDR3 has 16 residues. CDR3 in amino acids: CASSLDGQGTSQPQHF. The CDR3 DNA reads as TGCGCCAGCAGCTTGGACGGACAGGGTACCAGTCAGCCCCAGCATTTT.

This clone appeared a few times. The chain couples TRBV19 to TRBJ2-1, with TRBD2 identical over 9 bases. CDR1 is LNHDA, CDR2 SQIVND, per germline (reference sequence). The junction had 7 bases not matched to a gene; V was cut back by 6 bases and J by 4 bases. The CDR3 sequence is 15 residues long. In DNA form, the CDR3 reads TGTGCCAGTAGGACTCTGACTAGCGGTTACAATGAGCAGTTCTTC. The encoded protein is CASRTLTSGYNEQFF.

In this sample, this clone turned up a few times. The V gene is TRBV27, the J gene TRBJ1-4; D perhaps matches TRBD1 (5 bases). The CDR3 covers 16 residues. V lost 4 bases and J 8 bases, leaving 20 bases between the germline ends. The germline V gene encodes CDR1 MNHEY and CDR2 SMNVEV (reference sequence). CDR3 loop: CASSSQIATGREKLFF. The CDR3 DNA sequence: TGTGCCAGCAGTTCTCAGATCGCTACAGGTCGGGAAAAACTGTTTTTT.

The J gene is TRBJ1-2, the V gene TRBV27, with 7 bases fitting TRBD1. Looked up from germline, CDR1 is MNHEY and CDR2 is SMNVEV (reference sequence). The CDR3 runs to 14 residues. With 5 bases clipped from V and 7 bases from J, the junction kept 10 bases outside the gene matches. The CDR3 DNA follows: TGTGCCAGCAGTCCGCCGGGACAGTCAGGTGGCTACACCTTC. It is translated as CASSPPGQSGGYTF.

The V and J genes are TRBV5-1 and TRBJ1-1; possible D gene TRBD1, 5 bases. Germline CDR1 and CDR2: SGHRS and YFSETQ. Trimming stripped 0 bases from V and 6 bases from J, with 12 bases between. The CDR3 is 14 amino acids. The DNA of the CDR3 is TGCGCCAGCAGCTTGGACGGCAGGGTGGCTGAAGCTTTCTTT. It codes for CASSLDGRVAEAFF.

The chain links TRBV10-3 to TRBJ2-3, with 8 bases aligning to TRBD1. Germline V gene sequence: CDR1 ENHRY, CDR2 SYGVKD. V dropped 5 bases and J dropped 0; count of bases not matched to a gene: 16. This CDR3 is 19 amino acids long. CDR3 sequence (DNA): TGTGCCATCAGTTTTCCCCCGGGACAGGCTCTTACCAGCACAGATACGCAGTATTTT. Amino acids: CAISFPPGQALTSTDTQYF.

V usage is TRBV6-6 and J usage is TRBJ1-6; weak D call: TRBD1 (6 bases). V lost 0 bases to trimming and J lost 8 bases, with 14 bases between them. Germline CDR1 MNHNY, CDR2 SVGAGI (reference sequence). The CDR3 extends over 16 amino acids. The CDR3 DNA follows: TGTGCCAGCAGTTACTCGGGGGAGGGGGGTGATTCACCCCTCCACTTT. Translated: CASSYSGEGGDSPLHF.

This clone was recorded only once. The chain uses TRBV10-2 and TRBJ1-5; a possible D gene is TRBD1 (5 bases). With 0 bases removed from V and 8 bases from J, the gap between germline ends came to 11 bases. From germline, CDR1 is WSHSY and CDR2 SAAADI. This CDR3 is 14 amino acids long. CDR3 coding DNA: TGCGCCAGCAGTGAGTCAGGGCCCAGGGAGCCCCAGCATTTT. As protein: CASSESGPREPQHF.

The chain uses TRBV2 and TRBJ1-1, with 8 bases aligning to TRBD1. The CDR3 totals 15 residues. Trimming at V came to 7 bases and at J to 5 bases, leaving 12 bases not matched to a gene. The germline gives CDR1 SNHLY, CDR2 FYNNEI. The CDR3 nucleotides are TGTGCCAGCAAAGGGGTCAGGGGGCGGGAAACTGAAGCTTTCTTT. Protein: CASKGVRGRETEAFF. Supplemented by reference TRBV2 and TRBJ1-1, the full variable domain reads EPEVTQTPSHQVTQMGQEVILRCVPISNHLYFYWYRQILGQKVEFLVSFYNNEISEKSEIFDDQFSVERPDGSNFTLKIRSTKLEDSAMYFCASKGVRGRETEAFFGQGTRLTVV.

The rearrangement joins TRBV5-1 to TRBJ2-1; 7 bases line up with TRBD2. V was pared by 7 bases and J by 5 bases, with 12 bases of the junction left unmatched. This CDR3 contains 15 residues. CDR1 SGHRS and CDR2 YFSETQ come from the germline V gene. The DNA of the CDR3 is TGCGCCAGCCACTCACCCGGGACTAACCACAATGAGCAGTTCTTC. Translated: CASHSPGTNHNEQFF.

V gene TRBV29-1 combines with J gene TRBJ2-3, with a tentative D call TRBD1 (6 bases). This CDR3 region has 14 residues. V lost 3 bases and J 0 bases, leaving 10 bases between the germline ends. Germline V lookup: CDR1 SQVTM, CDR2 ANQGSEA. The CDR3, as DNA: TGCAGCGTTGACCAGACAGGTAGCACAGATACGCAGTATTTT. This gives the protein CSVDQTGSTDTQYF.

CDR3 residues: CASSLDRGAGELFF. CDR3 coding DNA: TGTGCCAGCAGTCTCGACAGGGGGGCCGGGGAGCTGTTTTTT. The V call is TRBV6-1, the J call TRBJ2-2; 9 bases agree with TRBD1. V dropped 5 bases and J dropped 6; count of bases not matched to a gene: 4. The CDR3 totals 14 residues. CDR1 MNHNS and CDR2 SASEGT come from the germline V gene.